A selection of T cell receptor beta chains follows, all from one sample in a study of blood T cell repertoires in COVID-19. The method was immunoSEQ multiplex PCR; TCRdb's version includes in-frame clones alone and lacks a portion of them. The table includes tens of thousands of clones, roughly four fifths detected once. The sample was peripheral blood. These receptors all stem from a woman in her sixties with acute or convalescent COVID-19. CDR3s include the opening cysteine and the closing phenylalanine or tryptophan. Each record gives: V gene, D gene, clone size, J gene, CDR3 protein, CDR3 DNA. D genes are given only for firm matches. The size entry is marked missing in some rows and otherwise reads once, few, many or a size class.

TRBV28	TRBD1	.	TRBJ2-7	CASRQGDGWNEQYF	TGTGCCAGCAGACAGGGGGACGGGTGGAACGAGCAGTACTTC
TRBV5-1	.	.	TRBJ2-5	CASTVQGFGETQYF	TGCGCCAGCACGGTGCAGGGATTCGGAGAGACCCAGTACTTC
TRBV5-1	.	.	TRBJ2-4	CASSQDPGINIQYF	TGCGCCAGCAGCCAGGATCCGGGAATAAACATTCAGTACTTC
TRBV6-1	TRBD2	few	TRBJ2-2	CASSATSGSSTGELFF	TGTGCCAGCAGTGCGACTAGCGGGAGCAGCACCGGGGAGCTGTTTTTT
TRBV29-1	.	.	TRBJ1-2	CSVGKAGRGYGYTF	TGCAGCGTTGGGAAGGCAGGTCGAGGGTATGGCTACACCTTC
TRBV5-1	.	.	TRBJ2-7	CASSPVGQSSYEQYF	TGCGCCAGCAGCCCAGTTGGACAGAGCTCCTACGAGCAGTACTTC
TRBV5-6	TRBD2	.	TRBJ2-1	CASSLTGTSGQFF	TGTGCCAGCAGCTTGACCGGGACTAGCGGACAGTTCTTC
TRBV27	TRBD1	.	TRBJ2-2	CASKPGQGSGELFF	TGTGCCAGCAAACCGGGACAGGGATCCGGGGAGCTGTTTTTT
TRBV4-1	TRBD2	few	TRBJ2-1	CASSAPSGLNYNEQFF	TGCGCCAGCAGCGCTCCTAGCGGGTTAAACTACAATGAGCAGTTCTTC
TRBV6-5	.	.	TRBJ2-3	CASTLTILSTDTQYF	TGTGCCAGCACCTTGACTATCCTAAGCACAGATACGCAGTATTTT
TRBV30	.	few	TRBJ1-4	CAWSPAGLGEKLFF	TGTGCCTGGAGTCCCGCGGGTTTGGGTGAAAAACTGTTTTTT
TRBV5-6	TRBD2	.	TRBJ2-5	CASSLLGLAGFSETQYF	TGTGCCAGCAGCTTGCTGGGACTAGCGGGATTTTCTGAGACCCAGTACTTC
TRBV21-1	.	.	TRBJ1-5	CASSERQGVGQPQHF	TGTGCCAGCAGCGAGAGACAGGGGGTGGGTCAGCCCCAGCATTTT
TRBV6-6	TRBD1	.	TRBJ1-3	CASTYGTGGTGNTIYF	TGTGCCAGCACCTACGGGACAGGGGGCACTGGAAACACCATATATTTT
TRBV28	.	.	TRBJ1-5	CASSFGGGSNQPQHF	TGTGCCAGCAGTTTTGGGGGGGGTAGCAATCAGCCCCAGCATTTT
TRBV4-2	TRBD2	.	TRBJ2-5	CASSQDIVRLAGRHQETQYF	TGTGCCAGCAGCCAAGATATTGTGAGGCTAGCGGGACGTCACCAAGAGACCCAGTACTTC
TRBV2	TRBD2	.	TRBJ2-7	CASSNSWPGLAGYEQYF	TGTGCCAGCAGTAATTCCTGGCCGGGACTAGCGGGCTACGAGCAGTACTTC
TRBV19	.	.	TRBJ1-3	CASSPRGPDAGNTIYF	TGTGCCAGTAGCCCGCGCGGGCCCGATGCTGGAAACACCATATATTTT
TRBV10-1	.	.	TRBJ1-2	CASSESGDYGYTF	TGCGCCAGCAGTGAGTCAGGGGACTATGGCTACACCTTC
TRBV6-2/TRBV6-3	.	once	TRBJ2-7	CASTPKGIFAYEQYF	TGTGCCAGCACCCCGAAGGGGATTTTCGCCTACGAGCAGTACTTC
TRBV11-3	.	.	TRBJ1-2	CASSLVAGAYGYTF	TGTGCCAGCAGCTTAGTTGCAGGCGCATATGGCTACACCTTC
TRBV5-3	.	few	TRBJ2-1	CARSLEDSPYNEQFF	TGTGCCAGAAGCTTGGAGGACTCCCCCTACAATGAGCAGTTCTTC
TRBV18	.	few	TRBJ1-4	CASSPRVGDEKLFF	TGTGCCAGCTCACCAAGGGTCGGGGATGAAAAACTGTTTTTT
TRBV14	.	.	TRBJ2-2	CASSQDMRSSGELFF	TGTGCCAGCAGCCAAGATATGCGTAGCTCCGGGGAGCTGTTTTTT